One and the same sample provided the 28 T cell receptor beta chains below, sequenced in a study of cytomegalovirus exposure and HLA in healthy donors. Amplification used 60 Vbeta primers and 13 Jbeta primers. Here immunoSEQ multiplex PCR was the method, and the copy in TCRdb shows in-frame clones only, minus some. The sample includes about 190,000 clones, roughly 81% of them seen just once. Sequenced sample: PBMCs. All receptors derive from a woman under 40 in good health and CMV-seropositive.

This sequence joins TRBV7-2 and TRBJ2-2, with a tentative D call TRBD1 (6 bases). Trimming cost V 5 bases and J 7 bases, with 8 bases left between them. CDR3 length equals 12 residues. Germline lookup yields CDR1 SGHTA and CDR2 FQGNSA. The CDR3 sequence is CASSATGGELFF. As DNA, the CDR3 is TGTGCCAGCAGCGCGACAGGCGGGGAGCTGTTTTTT.

CDR3 coding DNA: TGCGCCAGCAGCCCTCTGACTACAGGACAGGGGGCGTACAATGAGCAGTTCTTC. Translating gives CASSPLTTGQGAYNEQFF. The V gene is TRBV5-1, the J gene TRBJ2-1, with 11 bases identical to TRBD1. V was clipped by 4 bases and J by 4 bases; unmatched bases: 13. The length of the CDR3 is 18 residues. Germline-derived CDR1 and CDR2 are SGHRS and YFSETQ.

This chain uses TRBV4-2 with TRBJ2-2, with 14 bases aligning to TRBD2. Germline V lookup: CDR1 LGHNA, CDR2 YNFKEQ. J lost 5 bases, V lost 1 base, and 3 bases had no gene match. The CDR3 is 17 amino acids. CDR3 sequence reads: CASSQGGLAGDTGELFF. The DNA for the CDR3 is TGTGCCAGCAGCCAAGGGGGACTAGCGGGAGATACCGGGGAGCTGTTTTTT.

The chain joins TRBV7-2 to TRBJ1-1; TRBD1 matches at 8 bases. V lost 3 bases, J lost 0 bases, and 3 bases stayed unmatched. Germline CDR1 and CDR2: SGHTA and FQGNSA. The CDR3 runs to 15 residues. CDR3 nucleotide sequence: TGTGCCAGCAGCTTGGGGACAGGTATGAACACTGAAGCTTTCTTT. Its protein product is CASSLGTGMNTEAFF.

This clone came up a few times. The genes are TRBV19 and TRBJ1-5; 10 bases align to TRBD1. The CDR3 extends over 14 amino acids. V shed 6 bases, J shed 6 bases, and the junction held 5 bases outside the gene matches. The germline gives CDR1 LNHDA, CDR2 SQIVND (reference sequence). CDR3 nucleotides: TGTGCCAGTAGGACAGGGGGCGAGAGTCAGCCCCAGCATTTT. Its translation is CASRTGGESQPQHF. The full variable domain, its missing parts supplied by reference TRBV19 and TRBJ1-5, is DGGITQSPKYLFRKEGQNVTLSCEQNLNHDAMYWYRQDPGQGLRLIYYSQIVNDFQKGDIAEGYSVSREKKESFPLTVTSAQKNPTAFYLCASRTGGESQPQHFGDGTRLSIL.

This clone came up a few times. The CDR3, as DNA: TGTGCCAGCAGCGCTACAGGGGAAGGGACCTACGAGCAGTACTTC. Translation: CASSATGEGTYEQYF. The chain links TRBV11-2 to TRBJ2-7, with 7 bases that match TRBD1. CDR1 is SGHAT, CDR2 FQNNGV, per germline. This CDR3 comprises 15 residues. Trimming removed 5 bases from V and 2 bases from J; junction bases left unmatched: 9.

CDR3 region: CASSFYRVRTSGSLGSYNEQFF. CDR3 nucleotide sequence: TGTGCCAGCAGCTTTTATCGGGTTAGAACTAGCGGGAGTTTAGGATCCTACAATGAGCAGTTCTTC. The rearrangement uses TRBV12-1 and TRBJ2-1; TRBD2, the table's D call, was not compared with the DNA. TRBV12-1 is a listed pseudogene. The CDR3 contains 22 residues.

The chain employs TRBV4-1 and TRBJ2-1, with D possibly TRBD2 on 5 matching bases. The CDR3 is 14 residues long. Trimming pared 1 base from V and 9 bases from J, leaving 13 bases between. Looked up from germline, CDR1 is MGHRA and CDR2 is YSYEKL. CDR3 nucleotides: TGCGCCAGCAGCCAAGGTAGATTTGCGGGTGAGCAGTTCTTC. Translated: CASSQGRFAGEQFF.

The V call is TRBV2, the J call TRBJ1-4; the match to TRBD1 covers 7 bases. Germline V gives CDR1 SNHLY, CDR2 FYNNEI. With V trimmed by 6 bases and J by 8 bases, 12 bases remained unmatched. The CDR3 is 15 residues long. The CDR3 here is CASSLLQGKGEKLFF. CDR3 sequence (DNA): TGTGCCAGCAGCTTACTACAGGGGAAGGGAGAAAAACTGTTTTTT.

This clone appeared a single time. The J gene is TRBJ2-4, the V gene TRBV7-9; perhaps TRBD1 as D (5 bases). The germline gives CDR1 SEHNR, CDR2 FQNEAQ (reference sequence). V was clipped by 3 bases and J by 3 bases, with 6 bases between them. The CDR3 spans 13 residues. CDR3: CASSFRGKNIQYF. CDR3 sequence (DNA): TGTGCCAGCAGCTTTAGGGGCAAAAACATTCAGTACTTC.

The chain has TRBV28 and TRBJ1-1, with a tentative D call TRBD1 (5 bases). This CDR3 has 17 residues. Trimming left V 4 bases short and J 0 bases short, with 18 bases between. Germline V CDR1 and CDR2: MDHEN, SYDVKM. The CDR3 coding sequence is TGTGCCAGCAGTTCCCTGTGGGAGGGGTCACTGAACACTGAAGCTTTCTTT. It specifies CASSSLWEGSLNTEAFF.

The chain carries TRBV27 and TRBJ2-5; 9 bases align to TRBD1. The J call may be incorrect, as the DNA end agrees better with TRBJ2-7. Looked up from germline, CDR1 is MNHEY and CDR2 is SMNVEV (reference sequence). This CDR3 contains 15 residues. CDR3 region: CASSRTGGEEYEQYF. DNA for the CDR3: TGTGCCAGCAGCCGAACAGGGGGCGAGGAATACGAGCAGTACTTC.

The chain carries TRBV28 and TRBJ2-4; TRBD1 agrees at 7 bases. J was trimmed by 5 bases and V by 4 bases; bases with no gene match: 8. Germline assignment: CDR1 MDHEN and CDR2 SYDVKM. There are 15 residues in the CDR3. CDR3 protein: CASSYPTGAQNIQYF. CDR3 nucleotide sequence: TGTGCCAGCAGTTATCCTACAGGGGCCCAAAACATTCAGTACTTC.

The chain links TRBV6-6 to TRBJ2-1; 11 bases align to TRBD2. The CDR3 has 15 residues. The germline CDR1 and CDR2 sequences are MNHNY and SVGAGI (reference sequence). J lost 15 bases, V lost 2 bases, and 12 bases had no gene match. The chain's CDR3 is CASSYVAGGPGYLFF. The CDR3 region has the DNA TGTGCCAGCAGTTACGTAGCGGGAGGGCCAGGGTACCTGTTCTTC.

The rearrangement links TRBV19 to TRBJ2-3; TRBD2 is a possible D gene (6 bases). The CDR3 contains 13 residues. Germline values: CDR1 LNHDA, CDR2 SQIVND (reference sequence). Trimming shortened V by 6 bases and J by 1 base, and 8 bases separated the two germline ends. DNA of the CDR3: TGTGCCAGTAGGGAGCGGGGCACAGATACGCAGTATTTT. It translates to CASRERGTDTQYF.

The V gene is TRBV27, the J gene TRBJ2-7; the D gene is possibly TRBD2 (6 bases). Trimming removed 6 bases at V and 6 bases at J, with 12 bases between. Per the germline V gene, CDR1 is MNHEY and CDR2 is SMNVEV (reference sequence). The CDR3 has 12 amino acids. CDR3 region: CASRGGGPEQYF. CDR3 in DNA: TGTGCCAGCAGGGGGGGAGGTCCCGAGCAGTACTTC.

The DNA of the CDR3 is TGCAGCGTGCGGGAGATCGGGGAGGGTGAGCAGTTCTTC. Translated: CSVREIGEGEQFF. The chain carries TRBV29-1 and TRBJ2-1, with 7 bases identical to TRBD2. The CDR3 runs to 13 residues. V shed 6 bases, J shed 9 bases, and the junction held 11 bases outside the gene matches. Germline V gene lookup returns CDR1 SQVTM and CDR2 ANQGSEA.

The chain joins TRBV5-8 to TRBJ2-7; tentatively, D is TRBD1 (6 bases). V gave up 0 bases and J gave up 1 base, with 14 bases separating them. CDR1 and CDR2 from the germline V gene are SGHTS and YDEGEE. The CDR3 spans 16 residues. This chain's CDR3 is CASSLAGQFLSYEQYF. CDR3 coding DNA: TGTGCCAGCAGCTTGGCCGGACAGTTTCTTTCCTACGAGCAGTACTTC.

CDR3 sequence: CASSPVQGKDYNEQFF. As DNA, the CDR3 is TGTGCCAGCAGCCCCGTCCAGGGGAAGGATTACAATGAGCAGTTCTTC. The V call is TRBV11-2, the J call TRBJ2-1; weak D call: TRBD1 (6 bases). Germline V lookup: CDR1 SGHAT, CDR2 FQNNGV. The CDR3 covers 16 residues. Trimming stripped 5 bases from V and 4 bases from J, with 18 bases between.

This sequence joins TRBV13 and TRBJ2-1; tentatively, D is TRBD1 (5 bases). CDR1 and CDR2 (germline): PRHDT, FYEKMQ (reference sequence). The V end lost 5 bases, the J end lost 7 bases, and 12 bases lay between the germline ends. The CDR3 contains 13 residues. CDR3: CASSDRLKNEQFF. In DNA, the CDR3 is TGTGCCAGCAGCGACAGACTGAAAAATGAGCAGTTCTTC.

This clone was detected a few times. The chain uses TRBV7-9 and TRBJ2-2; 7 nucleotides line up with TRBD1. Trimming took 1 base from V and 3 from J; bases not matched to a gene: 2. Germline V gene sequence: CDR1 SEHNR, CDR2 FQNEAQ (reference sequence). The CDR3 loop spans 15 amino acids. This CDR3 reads CASSLETGDTGELFF. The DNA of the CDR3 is TGTGCCAGCAGCTTAGAAACAGGGGACACCGGGGAGCTGTTTTTT.

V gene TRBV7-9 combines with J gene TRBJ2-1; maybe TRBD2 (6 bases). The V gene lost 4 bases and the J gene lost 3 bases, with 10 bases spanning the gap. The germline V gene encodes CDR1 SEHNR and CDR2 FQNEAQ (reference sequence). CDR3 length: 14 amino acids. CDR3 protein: CASSYQEGYNEQFF. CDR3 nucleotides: TGTGCCAGCAGCTACCAGGAGGGCTACAATGAGCAGTTCTTC.

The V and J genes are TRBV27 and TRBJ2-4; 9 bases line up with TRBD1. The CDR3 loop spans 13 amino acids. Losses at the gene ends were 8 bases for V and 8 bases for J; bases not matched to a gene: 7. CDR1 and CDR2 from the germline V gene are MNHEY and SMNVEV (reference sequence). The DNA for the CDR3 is TGTGCCAGCGGTCGACAGGGGGGGCACATTCAGTACTTC. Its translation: CASGRQGGHIQYF.

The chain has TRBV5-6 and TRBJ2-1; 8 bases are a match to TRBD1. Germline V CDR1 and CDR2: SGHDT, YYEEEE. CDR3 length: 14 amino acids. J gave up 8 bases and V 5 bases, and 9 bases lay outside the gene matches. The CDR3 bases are TGTGCCAGCAGTCAGGGGGCCGCTCGGGATGAGCAGTTCTTC. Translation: CASSQGAARDEQFF.

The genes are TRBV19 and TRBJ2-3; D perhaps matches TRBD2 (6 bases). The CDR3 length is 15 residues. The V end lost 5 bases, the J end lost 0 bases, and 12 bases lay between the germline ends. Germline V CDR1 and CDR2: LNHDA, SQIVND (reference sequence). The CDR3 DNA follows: TGTGCCAGTAGTTCCGCGGGACCGAGCACAGATACGCAGTATTTT. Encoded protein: CASSSAGPSTDTQYF.

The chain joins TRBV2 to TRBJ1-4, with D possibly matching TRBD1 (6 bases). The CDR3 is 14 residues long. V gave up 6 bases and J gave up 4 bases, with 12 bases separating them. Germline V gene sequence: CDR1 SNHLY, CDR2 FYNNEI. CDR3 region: CASRWTAYNEKLFF. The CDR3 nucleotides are TGTGCCAGCAGATGGACAGCTTATAATGAAAAACTGTTTTTT.

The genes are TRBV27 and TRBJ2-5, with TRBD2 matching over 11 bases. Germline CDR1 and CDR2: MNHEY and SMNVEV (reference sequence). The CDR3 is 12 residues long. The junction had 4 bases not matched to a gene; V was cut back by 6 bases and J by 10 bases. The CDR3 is CASSIAGGHQYF. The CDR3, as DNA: TGTGCCAGCAGCATAGCGGGAGGGCACCAGTACTTC.

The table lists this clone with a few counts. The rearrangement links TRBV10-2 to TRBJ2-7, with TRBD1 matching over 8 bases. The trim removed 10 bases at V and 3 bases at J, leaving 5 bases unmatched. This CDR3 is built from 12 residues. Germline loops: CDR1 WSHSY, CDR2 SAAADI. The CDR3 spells CATGQDNYEQYF. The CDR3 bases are TGCGCCACGGGACAGGACAACTACGAGCAGTACTTC.